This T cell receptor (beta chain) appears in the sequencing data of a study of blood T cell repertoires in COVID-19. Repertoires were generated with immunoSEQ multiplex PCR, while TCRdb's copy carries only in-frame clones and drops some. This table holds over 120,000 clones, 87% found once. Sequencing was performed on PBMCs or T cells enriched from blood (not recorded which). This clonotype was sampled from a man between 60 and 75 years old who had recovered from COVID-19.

In DNA, the CDR3 is TGCGCCAGCAGCCAAGGGACAGGGTTTGACTATGGCTACACCTTC. Translating gives CASSQGTGFDYGYTF. The V gene is TRBV4-1, the J gene TRBJ1-2; 8 bases match TRBD1. From germline, CDR1 is MGHRA and CDR2 YSYEKL. This CDR3 is 15 amino acids long. V shed 1 base and J 3 bases; nucleotides not matched to a gene: 4.